What follows describes a single T cell receptor beta chain. TCRdb used MiXCR to reprocess the RT-PCR reads, holding one entry per CDR3 protein. Of about 680,000 distinct CDR3 sequences listed, over 12% are singletons. Losses at the gene ends were 4 bases for V and 5 bases for J; bases not matched to a gene: 10. Germline-derived CDR1 and CDR2 are MGHRA and YSYEKL. CDR3 length equals 17 residues. The rearrangement uses TRBV4-1 and TRBJ2-3, with 12 bases lining up with TRBD2. The sequencing input was memory CD4+ T cells from blood. This clonotype was obtained from a female donor in good health, serving as a healthy control. CDR3 in amino acids: CASSRERASGRGDTQYF. CDR3 in DNA: TGCGCCAGCAGCCGAGAACGTGCTAGCGGGAGGGGAGATACGCAGTATTTT.